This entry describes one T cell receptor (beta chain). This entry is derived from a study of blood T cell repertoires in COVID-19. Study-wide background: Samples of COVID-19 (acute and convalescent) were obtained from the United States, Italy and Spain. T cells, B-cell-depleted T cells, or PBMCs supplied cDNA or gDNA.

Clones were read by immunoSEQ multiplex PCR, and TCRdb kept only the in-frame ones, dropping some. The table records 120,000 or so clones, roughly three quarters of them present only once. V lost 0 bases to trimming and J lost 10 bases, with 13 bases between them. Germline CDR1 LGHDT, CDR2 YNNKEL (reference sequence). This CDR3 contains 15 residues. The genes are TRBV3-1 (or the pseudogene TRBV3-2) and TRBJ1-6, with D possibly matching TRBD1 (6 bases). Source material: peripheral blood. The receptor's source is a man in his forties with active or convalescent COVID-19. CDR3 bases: TGTGCCAGCAGCCAAGATAACAGGGAAGGATCACCCCTCCACTTT. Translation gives CASSQDNREGSPLHF.